The clone carrying this T cell receptor (beta chain) was seen a few times. The data originate from a study of identical twins. This CDR3 region has 14 residues. Germline V gene data show CDR1 as KGHDR and CDR2 as SFDVKD. Germline trimming cut 3 bases from V and 7 bases from J; bases unmatched to any gene: 6. TCRdb used MiXCR to reprocess the 5' RACE reads, holding one entry per CDR3 protein. Among fewer than 350,000 distinct CDR3 sequences listed, more than 6.5% were seen once. This sample also belongs to another study, concerning yellow fever vaccine responses in identical twins.

The sequencing input was memory (CD45RO+) T cells sorted from blood. The origin of this receptor is a woman under 30 in good health. The chain has TRBV24-1 and TRBJ2-5, with TRBD2 identical over 8 bases. The chain's CDR3 is CATSDTGTRMTQYF. The CDR3 coding sequence is TGTGCCACCAGTGATACCGGGACTAGGATGACCCAGTACTTC.